Below are 22 T cell receptor beta chains sequenced from a single sample in a study of CD8+ T cells in alopecia areata. Specified treatment: oral pan-JAK inhibitor, 5-10 mg twice daily. Reverse transcription of extracted RNA yielded cDNA, which provided the sequencing template. Libraries were prepared by immunoSEQ multiplex PCR; TCRdb keeps only in-frame clonotypes and omits some of them. The table lists around 180,000 clones, about three fifths of them singletons. The sample here was CD4+ T cells sorted from blood, taken between weeks 49 and 50, from a patient treated with tofacitinib. The origin of the receptors is a human donor with alopecia areata.

V is TRBV29-1 and J is TRBJ1-2; D is uncertain. Trimming took 6 bases from V and 6 from J, leaving 14 bases between them. Germline V gene lookup returns CDR1 SQVTM and CDR2 ANQGSEA. The CDR3 sequence is 12 residues long. This chain's CDR3 is CSVSRSEDGYTF. The CDR3 coding sequence is TGCAGCGTATCCCGTTCGGAGGATGGCTACACCTTC.

The chain is built from TRBV29-1 and TRBJ1-1; unclear D gene. CDR3 length equals 16 residues. V lost 4 bases to trimming and J lost 11 bases, with 29 bases between them. Germline V lookup: CDR1 SQVTM, CDR2 ANQGSEA. CDR3 loop: CSVGESPSPNRIMAFF. The CDR3 DNA reads TGCAGCGTTGGGGAGTCCCCTTCACCGAACCGAATTATGGCTTTCTTT.

The chain carries TRBV13 and TRBJ1-3; D not certain. The V gene lost 5 bases and the J gene lost 2 bases, with 13 bases spanning the gap. Germline CDR1 and CDR2: PRHDT and FYEKMQ (reference sequence). The CDR3 runs 15 residues. The CDR3 spells CASSPLTTPGNTIYF. The CDR3 nucleotides are TGTGCCAGCAGCCCCCTGACAACACCTGGAAACACCATATATTTT.

This chain uses TRBV29-1 with TRBJ1-2; no clear D. The germline V gene has CDR1 SQVTM and CDR2 ANQGSEA. CDR3 length: 12 residues. Trimming cost V 4 bases and J 2 bases, with 8 bases left between them. Here the CDR3 reads CSVVSLNYGYTF. The CDR3 DNA sequence: TGCAGCGTTGTTTCCCTGAACTATGGCTACACCTTC.

The genes are TRBV30 and TRBJ2-5; D gene ambiguous. The CDR3 has 17 amino acids. V lost 0 bases and J 1 base, leaving 18 bases between the germline ends. Per germline, CDR1 GTSNPN and CDR2 SVGIG (reference sequence). The CDR3 sequence: CAWSVIGPNQFQETQYF. Written as DNA, the CDR3 is TGTGCCTGGAGTGTTATAGGACCCAACCAATTCCAAGAGACCCAGTACTTC. Full variable domain (outside the CDR3, taken from reference TRBV30 and TRBJ2-5): SQTIHQWPATLVQPVGSPLSLECTVEGTSNPNLYWYRQAAGRGLQLLFYSVGIGQISSEVPQNLSASRPQDRQFILSSKKLLLSDSGFYLCAWSVIGPNQFQETQYFGPGTRLLVL.

The rearrangement links TRBV30 to TRBJ2-7; D remains unclear. V was cut by 2 bases and J by 2 bases, with 19 bases left in between. Germline lookup yields CDR1 GTSNPN and CDR2 SVGIG (reference sequence). There are 16 residues in the CDR3. The CDR3 is CAWSSSNGPKAYEQYF. The CDR3 DNA is TGTGCCTGGAGTAGTTCGAACGGCCCGAAGGCCTACGAGCAGTACTTC.

The rearrangement links TRBV4-3 to TRBJ2-3, with 12 bases lining up with TRBD2. Germline V gene data show CDR1 as LGHNA and CDR2 as YSLEER. The CDR3 has 16 residues. Trimming took 3 bases from V and 7 from J; bases not matched to a gene: 8. The CDR3 is CASSQGTSGGPYTQYF. CDR3 coding DNA: TGCGCCAGCAGCCAGGGCACTAGCGGGGGGCCGTATACGCAGTATTTT.

This clone appeared once. This chain connects TRBV25-1 to TRBJ1-2; tentatively, D is TRBD1 (5 bases). CDR3 length: 16 residues. Trimming left V 2 bases short and J 4 bases short, with 17 bases between. Germline V gives CDR1 MGHDK, CDR2 SYGVNS. The CDR3 reads CASSEAGGPGFYGYTF. The CDR3 DNA sequence: TGTGCCAGCAGTGAAGCCGGGGGACCGGGCTTCTATGGCTACACCTTC.

The genes are TRBV29-1 and TRBJ1-2; D is unresolved. Germline V gene lookup returns CDR1 SQVTM and CDR2 ANQGSEA. The CDR3 extends over 12 amino acids. V lost 4 bases, J lost 7 bases, and 13 bases lay in between. The CDR3 coding sequence is TGCAGCGTTGGGTCGGACGTTGCTGGCTACACCTTC. This encodes CSVGSDVAGYTF.

The rearrangement uses TRBV11-3 and TRBJ2-1; D gene unclear. Germline CDR1 SGHNT, CDR2 YENEEA. Trimming removed 5 bases from V and 10 bases from J, with 18 bases in between. This CDR3 comprises 14 residues. The CDR3 spells CASSPHPVLGEQFF. The CDR3 bases are TGTGCCAGCAGCCCCCACCCCGTCTTAGGGGAGCAGTTCTTC. Filled out from reference TRBV11-3 and TRBJ2-1, the complete variable domain reads EAGVVQSPRYKIIEKKQPVAFWCNPISGHNTLYWYLQNLGQGPELLIRYENEEAVDDSQLPKDRFSAERLKGVDSTLKIQPAELGDSAVYLCASSPHPVLGEQFFGPGTRLTVL.

This clone was counted only a few times. Written as DNA, the CDR3 is TGCAGCACAACAGGGATGACCGCAAGTATGGAAGCTTTCTTT. Residues: CSTTGMTASMEAFF. V usage is TRBV29-1 and J usage is TRBJ1-1; D possibly corresponds to TRBD1 (6 bases). The CDR3 is 14 amino acids. V was pared by 8 bases and J by 8 bases, with 24 bases between. Germline lookup yields CDR1 SQVTM and CDR2 ANQGSEA.

The chain joins TRBV25-1 to TRBJ2-2; possibly TRBD1 for D (5 bases). Trimming stripped 6 bases from V and 4 bases from J, with 12 bases between. The CDR3 is 14 residues long. The germline V gene encodes CDR1 MGHDK and CDR2 SYGVNS. The DNA for the CDR3 is TGTGCCAGCAGAGGTGGTAGGGGCACCGGGGAGCTGTTTTTT. Protein sequence: CASRGGRGTGELFF. The full variable domain, in which reference TRBV25-1 and TRBJ2-2 provide the parts outside the CDR3, is EADIYQTPRYLVIGTGKKITLECSQTMGHDKMYWYQQDPGMELHLIHYSYGVNSTEKGDLSSESTVSRIRTEHFPLTLESARPSHTSQYLCASRGGRGTGELFFGEGSRLTVL.

The chain links TRBV4-3 to TRBJ1-2; TRBD1 matches at 10 bases. From germline, CDR1 is LGHNA and CDR2 YSLEER. The CDR3 runs 17 residues. The ends lost 1 base at V and 3 bases at J; junction bases unmatched: 8. CDR3: CASSQVRQGAGDYGYTF. The CDR3 coding sequence is TGCGCCAGCAGCCAAGTGAGACAGGGGGCAGGGGACTATGGCTACACCTTC.

This sequence joins TRBV11-2 and TRBJ2-4, with unresolved D. The CDR3 extends over 16 amino acids. CDR1 is SGHAT and CDR2 is FQNNGV in the germline V gene. The V end was cut by 4 bases, the J end by 0 bases, with 13 bases between. The CDR3 sequence: CASSSWVSLAKNIQYF. The CDR3 DNA is TGTGCCAGCAGCTCATGGGTCTCCTTAGCCAAAAACATTCAGTACTTC.

This chain links TRBV29-1 with TRBJ1-1, with D perhaps TRBD1 (5 bases). The germline V gene has CDR1 SQVTM and CDR2 ANQGSEA. Trimming took off 4 bases at V and 4 bases at J, with 16 bases between the two ends. The CDR3 consists of 14 residues. The CDR3 nucleotides read TGCAGCGTTGGTCCCAGGATTGGGGGCACTGAAGCTTTCTTT. Translating gives CSVGPRIGGTEAFF.

In its sample, this clone was seen once. The V and J genes are TRBV30 and TRBJ2-2; D is ambiguous. Germline CDR1 reads GTSNPN; CDR2 reads SVGIG (reference sequence). The V end was cut by 0 bases, the J end by 7 bases, with 3 bases between. The length of the CDR3 is 11 residues. The CDR3 DNA is TGTGCCTGGAGTGTTAACGGGGAGCTGTTTTTT. This sequence encodes CAWSVNGELFF.

Details on this clone: Other DNA sequences in this sample translate to the same CDR3. The chain combines TRBV27 with TRBJ1-1; maybe TRBD1 (6 bases). Germline CDR1 is MNHEY and CDR2 is SMNVEV (reference sequence). The length of the CDR3 is 15 residues. V was shortened by 2 bases and J by 1 base, with 11 bases between the two germline ends. The CDR3: CASSLIGQSNTEAFF. The CDR3 DNA follows: TGTGCCAGCAGTTTAATTGGACAGTCGAACACTGAAGCTTTCTTT.

V is TRBV5-6 and J is TRBJ2-7; no firm D call. The V end lost 0 bases, the J end lost 5 bases, and 3 bases lay between the germline ends. This CDR3 is 11 amino acids long. Per the germline V gene, CDR1 is SGHDT and CDR2 is YYEEEE. CDR3 protein: CASSLVDEQYF. The CDR3 DNA reads TGTGCCAGCAGCTTGGTCGACGAGCAGTACTTC.

J is TRBJ2-1 and V is TRBV29-1; no firm D call. The CDR3 covers 11 residues. From germline, CDR1 is SQVTM and CDR2 ANQGSEA. V was clipped by 5 bases and J by 4 bases, with 6 bases between them. CDR3 sequence reads: CSVLLYNEQFF. CDR3 coding DNA: TGCAGCGTTCTCTTGTACAATGAGCAGTTCTTC.

CDR3 nucleotides: TGCGCCAGCAGCTTGCACTCATCCGACAAAGAGACCCAGTACTTC. Amino acids: CASSLHSSDKETQYF. The chain joins TRBV5-1 to TRBJ2-5; no clear D gene. The CDR3 extends over 15 amino acids. Trimming removed 1 base from V and 3 bases from J, with 13 bases in between. Germline V gene sequence: CDR1 SGHRS, CDR2 YFSETQ.

There are a few counts of this clone. The chain couples TRBV29-1 to TRBJ1-1, with unresolved D. CDR3 size: 13 residues. Per germline, CDR1 SQVTM and CDR2 ANQGSEA. Trimming cost V 4 bases and J 2 bases, with 11 bases left between them. CDR3 nucleotide sequence: TGCAGCGTTGGGGGTCGGGGTAACACTGAAGCTTTCTTT. It codes for CSVGGRGNTEAFF.

The gene calls are TRBV13 and TRBJ2-1, with 10 bases fitting TRBD2. The V segment lost 2 bases and the J segment 7 bases; nucleotides outside the gene matches: 5. CDR3 length: 15 amino acids. The germline gives CDR1 PRHDT, CDR2 FYEKMQ (reference sequence). Here the CDR3 reads CASSLSGGAWNEQFF. The DNA of the CDR3 is TGTGCCAGCAGCTTAAGCGGGGGGGCTTGGAATGAGCAGTTCTTC.